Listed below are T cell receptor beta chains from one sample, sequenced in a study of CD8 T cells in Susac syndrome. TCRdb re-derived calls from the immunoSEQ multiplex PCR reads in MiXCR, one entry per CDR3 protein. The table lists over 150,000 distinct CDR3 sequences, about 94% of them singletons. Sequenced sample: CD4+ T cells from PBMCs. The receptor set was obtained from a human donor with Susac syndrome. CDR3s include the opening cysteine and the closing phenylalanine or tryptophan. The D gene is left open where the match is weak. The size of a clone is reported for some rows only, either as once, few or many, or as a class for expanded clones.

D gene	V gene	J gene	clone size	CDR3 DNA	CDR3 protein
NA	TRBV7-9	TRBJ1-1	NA	TGTGCCAGCAGCTTAAGACAGGCGGTGAACACTGAAGCTTTCTTT	CASSLRQAVNTEAFF
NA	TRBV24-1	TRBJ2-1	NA	TGTGCCACCAGTCCCAGTACCACCTACAATGAGCAGTTCTTC	CATSPSTTYNEQFF
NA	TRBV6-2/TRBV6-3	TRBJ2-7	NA	TGTGCCAGCAGTTACGAGACCCACTACGAGCAGTACTTC	CASSYETHYEQYF
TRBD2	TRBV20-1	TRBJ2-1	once	TGCAGTGCTGAGACTAGCGGGAGACGGAATGAGCAGTTCTTC	CSAETSGRRNEQFF
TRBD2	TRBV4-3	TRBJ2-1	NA	TGCGCCAGCAGCCCCCGGACTAGCGGGGCCTACAATGAGCAGTTCTTC	CASSPRTSGAYNEQFF
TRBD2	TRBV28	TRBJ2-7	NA	TGTGCCAGCAGTTCCCTCGGGAGCGGGACTTATTACGAGCAGTACTTC	CASSSLGSGTYYEQYF
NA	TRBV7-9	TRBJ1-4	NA	TGTGCCAGCAGCTTCGGGGGTGCAACTAATGAAAAACTGTTTTTT	CASSFGGATNEKLFF
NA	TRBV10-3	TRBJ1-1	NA	TGTGCCATCAGTGAGCCGTGGCAGGGGAGGTCTGAAGCTTTCTTT	CAISEPWQGRSEAFF
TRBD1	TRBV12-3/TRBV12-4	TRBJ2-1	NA	TGTGCCAGCGCCGGGACAGGGGTAAGGAATGAGCAGTTCTTC	CASAGTGVRNEQFF
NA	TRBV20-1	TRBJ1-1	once	TGCAGTGCTAGTATCACGGGGGGGACTGAAGCTTTCTTT	CSASITGGTEAFF
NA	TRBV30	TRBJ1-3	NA	TGTGCCTGGCGTGACAGTGCGACTATGAACACCATATATTTT	CAWRDSATMNTIYF
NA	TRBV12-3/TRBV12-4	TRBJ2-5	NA	TGTGCCAGCAGTTTAGCGGGGGAGGACGAGACCCAGTACTTC	CASSLAGEDETQYF
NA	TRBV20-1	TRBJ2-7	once	TGCAGTGCTAGTATATTCAGGCCCGGCTCCGAGCAGTACTTC	CSASIFRPGSEQYF
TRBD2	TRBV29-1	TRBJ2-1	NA	TGCAGCGTTCATAGCGGGAAAAGCTCCTACAATGAGCAGTTCTTC	CSVHSGKSSYNEQFF
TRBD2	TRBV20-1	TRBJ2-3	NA	TGCAGTGCTAGCAGGTCGGGAGGGCCTCGAGATACGCAGTATTTT	CSASRSGGPRDTQYF
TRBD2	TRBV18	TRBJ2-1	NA	TGTGCCAGCTCACCGGGACTAGCTAATGAGCAGTTCTTC	CASSPGLANEQFF
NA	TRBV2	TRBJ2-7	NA	TGTGCCAGCAACCAGGGTTCCCCCATCGAGCAGTACTTC	CASNQGSPIEQYF
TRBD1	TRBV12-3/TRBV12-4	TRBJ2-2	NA	TGTGCCAGCAGTTTTTTGAGGGGGCTGGGCACCGGGGAGCTGTTTTTT	CASSFLRGLGTGELFF
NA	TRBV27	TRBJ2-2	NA	TGTGCCAGCAGTTTCCGGGGCGGAGGGGGGGAGCTGTTTTTT	CASSFRGGGGELFF
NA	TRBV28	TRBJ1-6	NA	TGTGCCAGCAGTCCGGGGACGAGTTCACCCCTCCACTTT	CASSPGTSSPLHF